These T cell receptor beta chains were read from a single sample in a study of PD-1 blockade in classical Hodgkin lymphoma. Produced via immunoSEQ multiplex PCR; TCRdb's table is partial and in-frame only. The table shows roughly 30,000 clones, with around four fifths occurring only once. The sequenced sample was peripheral blood mononuclear cells (PBMCs), obtained before the second cycle of nivolumab. These receptors all come from a human donor with classical Hodgkin lymphoma. Each CDR3 is given with its conserved first and last residue. The D gene is left open where the match is weak. A row's size may be missing; if present it is once, few, many or a size class.

abundance	v_gene	j_gene	d_gene	CDR3aa	CDR3nt
NA	TRBV6-6	TRBJ2-7	NA	CASKTSSYEQYF	TGTGCCAGCAAAACCAGCTCCTACGAGCAGTACTTC
NA	TRBV4-2	TRBJ1-4	NA	CASSPRSGIATNEKLFF	TGTGCCAGCAGCCCGCGGTCCGGGATCGCAACTAATGAAAAACTGTTTTTT
NA	TRBV7-2	TRBJ2-1	NA	CASSTFESNEQFF	TGTGCCAGCAGCACATTTGAGAGCAATGAGCAGTTCTTC
NA	TRBV7-6	TRBJ2-3	TRBD1	CASSGQTSTDTQYF	TGTGCCAGCTCGGGACAGACTAGCACAGATACGCAGTATTTT
NA	TRBV7-4	TRBJ2-1	NA	CASSFGSATYNEQFF	TGTGCCAGCAGCTTTGGAAGCGCGACTTACAATGAGCAGTTCTTC
few	TRBV5-6	TRBJ2-7	NA	CASSDLRSYEQYF	TGTGCCAGCAGCGACCTTCGCTCCTACGAGCAGTACTTC
NA	TRBV5-1	TRBJ1-4	NA	CASSLGARPTNEKLFF	TGCGCCAGCAGCTTGGGGGCACGTCCAACTAATGAAAAACTGTTTTTT
medium-sized	TRBV29-1	TRBJ2-1	TRBD2	CSVEDPGTSSYNEQFF	TGCAGCGTAGAAGACCCCGGGACTAGCTCCTACAATGAGCAGTTCTTC
few	TRBV7-2	TRBJ1-5	NA	CASSAGRWNQPQHF	TGTGCCAGCAGCGCAGGGCGATGGAATCAGCCCCAGCATTTT
NA	TRBV9	TRBJ2-1	TRBD2	CASSVDGRIGNEQFF	TGTGCCAGCAGCGTAGACGGGAGGATAGGGAATGAGCAGTTCTTC
NA	TRBV5-6	TRBJ1-2	TRBD1	CASSSRDSNYGYTF	TGTGCCAGCAGCTCACGGGACAGTAACTATGGCTACACCTTC
NA	TRBV9	TRBJ2-5	TRBD1	CASSDPGQGDETQYF	TGTGCCAGCAGCGACCCGGGACAGGGTGACGAGACCCAGTACTTC
once	TRBV7-3	TRBJ2-2	NA	CASSPSNRGELFF	TGTGCCAGCAGCCCTAGTAACCGAGGGGAGCTGTTTTTT
once	TRBV19	TRBJ2-1	NA	CATEGPKSYNEQFF	TGTGCCACAGAGGGGCCTAAATCCTACAATGAGCAGTTCTTC
NA	TRBV28	TRBJ2-7	TRBD2	CASRSSGSTHEQYF	TGTGCCAGCAGGTCCAGCGGGAGTACCCACGAGCAGTACTTC
NA	TRBV4-2	TRBJ1-4	NA	CASSQDYRVGLGEKLFF	TGTGCCAGCAGCCAAGATTACAGGGTAGGGCTTGGAGAAAAACTGTTTTTT
NA	TRBV9	TRBJ2-3	NA	CASSVGPGYTDTQYF	TGTGCCAGCAGCGTAGGTCCAGGGTACACAGATACGCAGTATTTT
NA	TRBV19	TRBJ1-2	TRBD1	CASSISTGGGNYGYTF	TGTGCCAGTAGTATCTCGACAGGGGGCGGTAACTATGGCTACACCTTC
NA	TRBV19	TRBJ2-7	NA	CASSTDEQYF	TGTGCCAGTAGTACCGACGAGCAGTACTTC
NA	TRBV6-6	TRBJ2-7	NA	CASSYTAQRVIYEQYF	TGTGCCAGCAGTTACACGGCCCAGAGGGTTATATACGAGCAGTACTTC
few	TRBV7-2	TRBJ1-1	NA	CASSLSRAPLEAFF	TGTGCCAGCAGCTTATCCAGGGCCCCCCTTGAAGCTTTCTTT
NA	TRBV6-6	TRBJ2-2	NA	CASSYQQDTGELFF	TGTGCCAGCAGTTACCAACAAGACACCGGGGAGCTGTTTTTT
NA	TRBV6-1	TRBJ2-7	TRBD2	CASSAGLAGGTYEQYF	TGTGCCAGCAGTGCAGGACTAGCGGGAGGTACCTACGAGCAGTACTTC
NA	TRBV5-1	TRBJ1-2	NA	CASRVAGYTNYGYTF	TGCGCCAGCAGGGTCGCGGGGTACACTAACTATGGCTACACCTTC
NA	TRBV19	TRBJ2-3	TRBD2	CASSTLAGTRGDTQYF	TGTGCCAGTAGTACCCTCGCCGGGACTAGGGGAGATACGCAGTATTTT
few	TRBV5-6	TRBJ1-1	NA	CASSLGTITEAFF	TGTGCCAGCAGCTTGGGCACGATCACTGAAGCTTTCTTT
NA	TRBV5-1	TRBJ1-1	NA	CASSLGQLTEAFF	TGCGCCAGCAGCTTGGGGCAGCTCACTGAAGCTTTCTTT
NA	TRBV5-6	TRBJ2-6	NA	CASSPIIRGGANVLTF	TGTGCCAGCAGCCCTATTATACGAGGTGGGGCCAACGTCCTGACTTTC
medium-sized	TRBV7-2	TRBJ1-2	NA	CASSPQTSMYGYTF	TGTGCCAGCAGCCCCCAGACGTCTATGTATGGCTACACCTTC
NA	TRBV9	TRBJ1-1	TRBD1	CASSAEADRAPEAFF	TGTGCCAGCAGCGCCGAGGCGGACAGGGCGCCTGAAGCTTTCTTT
NA	TRBV18	TRBJ2-7	TRBD2	CASSPPGLSYEQYF	TGTGCCAGCTCACCTCCGGGACTATCCTACGAGCAGTACTTC
medium-sized	TRBV4-2	TRBJ1-6	NA	CASSQDGGVSSYNSPLHF	TGTGCCAGCAGCCAAGATGGGGGGGTAAGCTCCTATAATTCACCCCTCCACTTT
few	TRBV11-2	TRBJ1-2	NA	CASSLVGVLGDGYTF	TGTGCCAGCAGCTTAGTGGGCGTCCTTGGGGATGGCTACACCTTC
NA	TRBV6-1	TRBJ2-3	NA	CASQPGHATDTQYF	TGTGCCAGCCAACCGGGACACGCCACAGATACGCAGTATTTT
NA	TRBV27	TRBJ2-7	NA	CASSPTPSYEQYF	TGTGCCAGCAGTCCGACCCCCTCCTACGAGCAGTACTTC
NA	TRBV6-6	TRBJ2-3	NA	CASSPTPGTDTQYF	TGTGCCAGCAGCCCTACCCCGGGCACAGATACGCAGTATTTT
few	TRBV29-1	TRBJ1-1	NA	CSVQPDTYTEAFF	TGCAGCGTTCAACCCGACACTTACACTGAAGCTTTCTTT
NA	TRBV5-6	TRBJ1-3	NA	CASSLPRDNSGNTIYF	TGTGCCAGCAGCTTACCCCGGGACAACTCTGGAAACACCATATATTTT